These 21 T cell receptor beta chains were sequenced from one sample in a study of blood T cell repertoires in COVID-19. Method: immunoSEQ multiplex PCR; TCRdb's copy keeps in-frame clones and lacks some. This sample carries 150,000 to 200,000 clones, 89% of them seen once, and the ten largest clones take 0.77%. The sample was PBMCs or T cells enriched from blood (not recorded which). The receptor source for this set is a woman aged 18-29 years who had recovered from COVID-19.

This clone was counted once. The chain links TRBV7-2 to TRBJ2-1; TRBD1 might be the D (6 bases). The CDR3 spans 18 residues. The germline V gene has CDR1 SGHTA and CDR2 FQGNSA. Trimming cost V 3 bases and J 0 bases, with 18 bases left between them. DNA of the CDR3: TGTGCCAGCAGCTTGGGGACAACCCGTCTTAGCTCCTACAATGAGCAGTTCTTC. Amino acid sequence: CASSLGTTRLSSYNEQFF.

The V gene is TRBV4-1, the J gene TRBJ2-1, with 12 bases that match TRBD2. CDR1 is MGHRA, CDR2 YSYEKL, per germline. The CDR3 loop spans 16 amino acids. Germline trimming cut 3 bases from V and 10 bases from J; bases unmatched to any gene: 10. This chain's CDR3 is CASSHGQTSGRWEQFF. CDR3 nucleotides: TGCGCCAGCAGCCATGGGCAGACTAGCGGGAGATGGGAGCAGTTCTTC.

This rearrangement joins TRBV6-1 to TRBJ1-5; 8 bases match TRBD1. The CDR3 spans 15 residues. The V segment lost 1 base and the J segment 6 bases; nucleotides outside the gene matches: 5. CDR1 is MNHNS and CDR2 is SASEGT in the germline V gene. The CDR3 protein is CASSEEAGGGQPQHF. CDR3 in DNA: TGTGCCAGCAGTGAAGAAGCAGGGGGCGGTCAGCCCCAGCATTTT.

Only one count was recorded for this clone. The chain carries TRBV29-1 and TRBJ1-1; D unclear. CDR1 SQVTM and CDR2 ANQGSEA come from the germline V gene. This CDR3 has 12 amino acids. The V and J ends lost 6 bases and 3 bases respectively, with 11 bases between them. This chain's CDR3 is CSVRPADTEAFF. CDR3 nucleotide sequence: TGCAGCGTCCGCCCGGCGGACACTGAAGCTTTCTTT.

V is TRBV28 and J is TRBJ1-1; D possibly corresponds to TRBD1 (6 bases). Per the germline V gene, CDR1 is MDHEN and CDR2 is SYDVKM. This CDR3 has 14 residues. The ends were cut back, 5 bases at V and 1 base at J, with 11 bases in the middle. The DNA of the CDR3 is TGTGCCAGCAGTACCACAGGGCGGAACACTGAAGCTTTCTTT. This codes for CASSTTGRNTEAFF.

The chain links TRBV11-2 to TRBJ1-4; maybe TRBD1 (5 bases). CDR1 is SGHAT and CDR2 is FQNNGV in the germline V gene. The CDR3 is made up of 14 amino acids. Trimming took off 3 bases at V and 12 bases at J, with 17 bases between the two ends. CDR3 sequence reads: CASSLGRGIFELFF. CDR3 DNA: TGTGCCAGCAGCTTGGGACGCGGGATCTTTGAACTGTTTTTT.

V is TRBV6-1 and J is TRBJ2-3; D unclear. The germline V and J ends were trimmed by 3 bases and 0 bases, with 16 bases remaining between them. The CDR3 is made up of 17 amino acids. Germline loops: CDR1 MNHNS, CDR2 SASEGT. The CDR3 DNA follows: TGTGCCAGCAGTGACAATGTCGGGTCCCCTAGCACAGATACGCAGTATTTT. Protein product: CASSDNVGSPSTDTQYF.

The chain uses TRBV3-1 (or the pseudogene TRBV3-2) and TRBJ2-3, with D perhaps TRBD1 (5 bases). Trimming took 4 bases from V and 0 from J, leaving 11 bases between them. The CDR3 is 15 amino acids. Per germline, CDR1 LGHDT and CDR2 YNNKEL (reference sequence). Here the CDR3 DNA reads TGTGCCAGCAGCCCAGACGCAGGGAGCACAGATACGCAGTATTTT. Translation gives CASSPDAGSTDTQYF.

This chain links TRBV15 with TRBJ1-2; D is unclear. Trimming removed 4 bases at V and 0 bases at J, with 9 bases between. This CDR3 contains 14 residues. Germline lookup yields CDR1 LNHNV and CDR2 YYDKDF (reference sequence). CDR3 DNA sequence: TGTGCCACCAGCAAGGGAGGCGCTAACTATGGCTACACCTTC. Amino acids: CATSKGGANYGYTF.

The chain couples TRBV24-1 to TRBJ2-3; 11 nucleotides align to TRBD2. V shed 4 bases, J shed 2 bases, and the junction held 4 bases outside the gene matches. The germline V gene encodes CDR1 KGHDR and CDR2 SFDVKD. The CDR3 has 16 amino acids. The CDR3 DNA follows: TGTGCCACCAGTGACTCGACTAGCGGGGACACAGATACGCAGTATTTT. Its protein is CATSDSTSGDTDTQYF.

The CDR3 nucleotides are TGTGCCAGCAGCCTTGACAGGGTTCAAGAGACCCAGTACTTC. It yields the protein CASSLDRVQETQYF. The rearrangement uses TRBV6-5 and TRBJ2-5; 7 nucleotides align to TRBD1. Germline V gives CDR1 MNHEY, CDR2 SVGAGI. V trimming: 6 bases; J trimming: 2 bases; junction bases outside the gene matches: 6. This CDR3 has 14 residues.

This chain links TRBV2 with TRBJ2-7, with TRBD2 matching over 9 bases. This CDR3 is built from 14 residues. V was clipped by 7 bases and J by 4 bases; unmatched bases: 8. Germline V lookup: CDR1 SNHLY, CDR2 FYNNEI. The CDR3 reads CASIRLADRYEQYF. For the CDR3, the DNA is TGTGCCAGCATTAGACTAGCGGATAGGTACGAGCAGTACTTC.

About this clone itself: The sample holds other DNA sequences that translate to the same CDR3. The chain joins TRBV5-1 to TRBJ2-1; the match to TRBD1 covers 7 bases. This CDR3 is 15 amino acids long. Germline V CDR1 and CDR2: SGHRS, YFSETQ. V shed 2 bases and J 1 base; nucleotides not matched to a gene: 3. CDR3 region: CASSLRDSSYNEQFF. CDR3 DNA sequence: TGCGCCAGCAGCTTACGGGACAGTTCCTACAATGAGCAGTTCTTC. Filled out from reference TRBV5-1 and TRBJ2-1, the complete variable domain reads KAGVTQTPRYLIKTRGQQVTLSCSPISGHRSVSWYQQTPGQGLQFLFEYFSETQRNKGNFPGRFSGRQFSNSRSEMNVSTLELGDSALYLCASSLRDSSYNEQFFGPGTRLTVL.

There are a few counts of this clone. The chain has TRBV3-1 (or the pseudogene TRBV3-2) and TRBJ1-1; D is unresolved. Trimming cost V 1 base and J 5 bases, with 8 bases left between them. Germline V gives CDR1 LGHDT, CDR2 YNNKEL (reference sequence). The CDR3 loop spans 13 amino acids. This CDR3 is CASSQVRETEAFF. In DNA, the CDR3 is TGTGCCAGCAGCCAAGTGCGGGAGACTGAAGCTTTCTTT.

This chain links TRBV6-1 with TRBJ1-6; D remains ambiguous. The CDR3 length is 14 residues. V was pared by 2 bases and J by 4 bases, with 6 bases between. Germline values: CDR1 MNHNS, CDR2 SASEGT. CDR3 bases: TGTGCCAGCAGTGAACGGGGTTATAATTCACCCCTCCACTTT. This translates into CASSERGYNSPLHF.

The CDR3 sequence is CASSAKHVREQYF. The CDR3 DNA reads as TGTGCCAGCAGTGCGAAGCACGTCAGGGAGCAGTACTTC. This chain connects TRBV12-3 or TRBV12-4 to TRBJ2-7; D remains unclear. This CDR3 region has 13 residues. Trimming shortened V by 5 bases and J by 7 bases, and 15 bases separated the two germline ends.

The chain couples TRBV9 to TRBJ2-3, with a tentative D call TRBD2 (7 bases). Germline assignment: CDR1 SGDLS and CDR2 YYNGEE. V was shortened by 4 bases and J by 1 base, with 16 bases between the two germline ends. CDR3 size: 16 residues. CDR3 in DNA: TGTGCCAGCAGCTCAGGGGCGGGGGCTCGCACAGATACGCAGTATTTT. Protein sequence: CASSSGAGARTDTQYF.

This chain connects TRBV30 to TRBJ1-5; D is possibly TRBD1 (5 bases). The CDR3 is made up of 14 amino acids. V lost 0 bases, J lost 11 bases, and 17 bases lay in between. CDR1 GTSNPN and CDR2 SVGIG come from the germline V gene (reference sequence). Here the CDR3 reads CAWSVGTPRSAQHF. CDR3 DNA: TGTGCCTGGAGTGTAGGGACTCCCCGGTCGGCCCAGCATTTT.

This clone has only one observation. The chain couples TRBV5-1 to TRBJ2-1; D call uncertain. Trimming left V 2 bases short and J 5 bases short, with 11 bases between. CDR1 and CDR2 from the germline V gene are SGHRS and YFSETQ. This CDR3 has 14 amino acids. This CDR3 is CASSFGVVDNEQFF. Here the CDR3 DNA reads TGCGCCAGCAGCTTCGGAGTTGTTGACAATGAGCAGTTCTTC.

The chain joins TRBV2 to TRBJ2-3; 12 positions match TRBD2. The V gene end was trimmed by 7 bases and the J gene end by 0 bases; junction bases not matched to a gene: 5. The length of the CDR3 is 16 residues. Per germline, CDR1 SNHLY and CDR2 FYNNEI. As DNA, the CDR3 is TGTGCCAGCATGAGACTAGCGGGAGTGAGCACAGATACGCAGTATTTT. Translation gives CASMRLAGVSTDTQYF.

CDR3 bases: TGTGCCAGCAGTTTCTCAGGGTTCACTTCAGGGGGTCGCTATGGCTACACCTTC. It yields the protein CASSFSGFTSGGRYGYTF. The chain couples TRBV27 to TRBJ1-2; TRBD1 matches 7 bases. Unmatched junction bases numbered 17, after V lost 3 bases and J lost 4 bases. Germline-derived CDR1 and CDR2 are MNHEY and SMNVEV (reference sequence). The CDR3 runs to 18 residues.